Listed here is a single TCR beta chain. Which antigen it targets is not known. No base quality values were provided; no much bigger clone lies one nucleotide off. The sample comes from a study of T cell responses to AZD1222 COVID-19 vaccine (dated by TCRdb to the early 2020s). In the study overall: AZD1222 recipients with second doses at about 4 weeks or about 12 weeks were pooled, because spike-specific TCR depth and breadth did not differ between schedules. TCR sequencing was performed for 233 trial participants, of whom some 200 were given two doses of AZD1222 and around 26 were given two doses of MenACWY control vaccine. Trial participants were enrolled into age subgroups of 18-55, 56-69 and 70-plus years, which contained roughly 150, 30 and 60 TCR-sequenced participants, respectively.

CDR1 and CDR2 are drawn from the germline V gene (reference sequence): SEHNR, FQNEAQ. From its cysteine to its phenylalanine, the CDR3 spans 18 amino acids. Left in the record is the CDR3 DNA by itself, 54 bases read in frame from the first base. V and J are trimmed by 0 bases and 5 bases, and the gene matches miss 10 bases of the junction. According to the study, the label for this sample's time point signals: baseline before first vaccination. Vaccinee samples were obtained from the UK trials COV001 and COV002, which included a single-blind randomized controlled phase 2/3 trial of AZD1222 (ChAdOx1 nCoV-19) in healthy adults. For TCRbeta chain sequencing, PBMC samples from trial participants were taken at day 0 and at day 28 after the second dose. The CDR3 regions of human TCRbeta chains were analyzed by immunosequencing. The published analysis was carried out like this. TCRs in the repertoires were matched against a reference library of SARS-CoV-2-specific TCRs that had been generated with the MIRA antigen-specificity platform. Breadth was defined as the fraction of unique TCRs that were SARS-CoV-2-associated. Depth was defined as the fraction of total T cells that were SARS-CoV-2-associated. Using the MIRA data, each spike-specific TCR was assigned both to the spike region to which the TCR was reactive and to a CD4 or CD8 class. Log10-transformed breadth and depth values were compared by one-way ANOVA with Sidak's multiple comparisons tests. TCRdb holds this immuneACCESS table with in-frame rearrangements only. Some clones are missing; in checked studies, unresolved V genes explain under half, and the rest has no known cause. The V and J calls and clone size come from that table; D and trimming were worked out from the DNA. The sample profile shows over 150,000 clones; 90% of them were found once. The leading ten clones occupy approximately 2.9% of the sample.

Results the study describes overall, beyond this receptor: Conclusions about previously exposed vaccinees were limited because only six AZD1222 recipients were SARS-CoV-2 seropositive at baseline. Vaccine-associated CD4 TCRs spanned the whole spike protein, with dominant responses in regions 160-218 and 743-854. Nearly half of unique spike-specific TCRs reportedly recognized epitopes outside regions mutated in the B.1.351 and B.1.1.7 variants. Because no samples from the day 14 peak response were available, repertoires could be characterized only after the peak T cell response. Participants were mostly white British, with more females than males. The authors suggested clonal diversity may have been underestimated. Spike-specific TCR breadth and depth rose significantly after two AZD1222 doses compared with day 0 and with MenACWY recipients. The 56-69-year group was small, and its depth increase did not reach significance, likely because of low power.

This sample comprised peripheral blood, obtained on day 0 of AZD1222 vaccination. The receptor comes from an adult in good health. The rearranged segments are TRBV7-9 and TRBJ1-1, with TRBD1 matching 12 junction bases. CDR3 sequence: CASSLALGTGGAKTEAFF. The DNA is as follows: TGTGCCAGCAGCTTAGCGCTCGGGACAGGGGGCGCCAAAACTGAAGCTTTCTTT.